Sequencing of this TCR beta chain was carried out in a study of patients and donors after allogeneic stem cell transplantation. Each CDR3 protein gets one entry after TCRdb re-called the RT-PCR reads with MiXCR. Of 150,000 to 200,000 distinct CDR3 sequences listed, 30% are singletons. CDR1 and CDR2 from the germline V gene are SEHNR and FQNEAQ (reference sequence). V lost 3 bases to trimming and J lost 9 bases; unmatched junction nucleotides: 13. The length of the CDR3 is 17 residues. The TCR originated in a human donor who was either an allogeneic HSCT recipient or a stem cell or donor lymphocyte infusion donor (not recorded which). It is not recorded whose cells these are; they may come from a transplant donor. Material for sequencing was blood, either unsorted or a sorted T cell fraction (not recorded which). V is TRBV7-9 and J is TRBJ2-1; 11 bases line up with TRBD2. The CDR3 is CASSFPRLAGFSLEQFF. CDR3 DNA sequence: TGTGCCAGCAGCTTTCCCCGACTAGCGGGATTTAGTCTTGAGCAGTTCTTC.